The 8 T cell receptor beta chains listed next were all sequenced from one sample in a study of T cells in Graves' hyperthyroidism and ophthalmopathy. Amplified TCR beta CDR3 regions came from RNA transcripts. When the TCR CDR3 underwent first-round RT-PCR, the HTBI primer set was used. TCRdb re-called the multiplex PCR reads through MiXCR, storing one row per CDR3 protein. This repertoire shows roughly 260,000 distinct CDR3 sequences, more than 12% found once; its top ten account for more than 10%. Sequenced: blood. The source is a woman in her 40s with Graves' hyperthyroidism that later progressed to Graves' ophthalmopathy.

CDR3 sequence: CSASDRTGTYGYTF. CDR3 DNA sequence: TGCAGTGCTAGTGATCGGACAGGGACATATGGCTACACCTTC. The rearrangement links TRBV20-1 to TRBJ1-2, with TRBD1 matching 8 bases. After removal of 3 bases from V and 5 bases from J, the junction contained 8 bases not matched to a gene. CDR1 is DFQATT, CDR2 SNEGSKA, per germline (reference sequence). The CDR3 is 14 residues long.

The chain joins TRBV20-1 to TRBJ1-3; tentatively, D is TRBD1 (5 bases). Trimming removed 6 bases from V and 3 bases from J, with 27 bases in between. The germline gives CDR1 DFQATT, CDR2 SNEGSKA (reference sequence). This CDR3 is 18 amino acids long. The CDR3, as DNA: TGCAGTGCAACCGGGACGTCTCTAAAAGGGTTCGGTGGAAACACCATATATTTT. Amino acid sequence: CSATGTSLKGFGGNTIYF.

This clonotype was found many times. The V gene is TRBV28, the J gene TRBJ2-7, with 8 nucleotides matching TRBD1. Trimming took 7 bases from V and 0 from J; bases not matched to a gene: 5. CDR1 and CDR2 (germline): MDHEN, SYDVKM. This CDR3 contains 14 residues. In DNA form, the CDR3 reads TGTGCCAGCATCACAGGGGGAGTCTCCTACGAGCAGTACTTC. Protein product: CASITGGVSYEQYF.

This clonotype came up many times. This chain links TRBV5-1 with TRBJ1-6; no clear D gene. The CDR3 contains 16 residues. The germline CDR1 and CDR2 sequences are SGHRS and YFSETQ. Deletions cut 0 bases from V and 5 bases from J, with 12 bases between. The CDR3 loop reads CASSLDYPSHNSPLHF. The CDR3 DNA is TGCGCCAGCAGCTTGGACTACCCCAGCCATAATTCACCCCTCCACTTT.

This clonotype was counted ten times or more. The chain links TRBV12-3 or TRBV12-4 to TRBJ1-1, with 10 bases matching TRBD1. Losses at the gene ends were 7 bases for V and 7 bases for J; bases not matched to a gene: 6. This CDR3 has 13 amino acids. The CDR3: CASMPGQGFEAFF. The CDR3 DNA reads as TGTGCCAGCATGCCGGGACAGGGGTTTGAAGCTTTCTTT.

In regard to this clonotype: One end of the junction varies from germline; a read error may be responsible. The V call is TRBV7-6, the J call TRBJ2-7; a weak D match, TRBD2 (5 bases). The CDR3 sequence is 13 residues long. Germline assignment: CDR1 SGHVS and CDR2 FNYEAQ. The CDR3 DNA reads TGTGCCAGCAGGTTAGAGGGTGACCCCGAGCAGTACTTC. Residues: CASRLEGDPEQYF.

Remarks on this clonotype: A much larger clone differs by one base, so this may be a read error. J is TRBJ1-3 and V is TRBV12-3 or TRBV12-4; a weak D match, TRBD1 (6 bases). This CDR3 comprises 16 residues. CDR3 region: CASSSGQTYSGNAIYF. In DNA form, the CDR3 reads TGTGCCAGCAGTTCTGGACAGACTTACTCTGGAAACGCCATATATTTT.

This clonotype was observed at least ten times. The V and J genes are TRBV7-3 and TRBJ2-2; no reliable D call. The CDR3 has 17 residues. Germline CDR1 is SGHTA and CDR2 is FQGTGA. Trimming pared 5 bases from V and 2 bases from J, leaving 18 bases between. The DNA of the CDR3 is TGTGCCAGCAGCCCAGTCGGGCTGAGACAAAACACCGGGGAGCTGTTTTTT. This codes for CASSPVGLRQNTGELFF. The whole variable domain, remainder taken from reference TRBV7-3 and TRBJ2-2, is GAGVSQTPSNKVTEKGKYVELRCDPISGHTALYWYRQSLGQGPEFLIYFQGTGAADDSGLPNDRFFAVRPEGSVSTLKIQRTERGDSAVYLCASSPVGLRQNTGELFFGEGSRLTVL.